This TCR beta chain was sequenced in a study of human T cells and chemical hapten exposure (dated by TCRdb to the early 2020s). Broadly, across the study: For sensitization, 2% DPC in acetone was applied to a roughly 2 cm by roughly 2 cm area of upper inner arm skin. Throughout the study period of around 25 weeks, patients also received therapeutic DPC doses to the scalp every week. Patch tests used Finn chambers with 0.01% DPC on the upper back, scored after 6 days by International Contact Dermatitis Research Group standards. The patient cohort, mostly female, included alopecia areata with under or over 50% scalp involvement, alopecia totalis and alopecia universalis. Libraries were pooled for sequencing, and variation in per-sample TCR yields was attributed mainly to small differences in library volumes within the pool. This study followed changes in the peripheral blood TCR repertoire in vivo during primary and secondary sensitization of alopecia patients to the hapten diphenylcyclopropenone (DPC). Patient blood was sampled pre-sensitization (week 0) and at 2, 6 and about 24 weeks after DPC sensitization. Blood for TCR sequencing was provided by twenty-nine alopecia patients at one to four time points (pre-sensitization, 2, 6 and 24 weeks).

Study-wide conclusions, independent of this receptor: All patients had alopecia, a presumed autoimmune disease, so their immune response might differ from that of healthy individuals. Significantly more large CDR3 similarity clusters were formed by expanded TCRs than by pre-sensitization or healthy control sets, consistent with antigen-driven responses. Patch test score was positively correlated with the number of PT1 expanded TCRs, with significance at thresholds 8, 16 and 32 but not at 4. Repeated subsampling changed both the strength of the expansion versus patch-test correlation and the threshold at which that correlation became significant. DPC sensitization did not change the number of TCRs with a frequency above 1 in 1000, and there was no evidence of changes in global repertoire structure.

Libraries came from RACE. This sample was sequenced with a NextSeq 500. Library preparation attached unique molecular identifiers to individual cDNA molecules for quantitative, reproducible TCR counting. Both TCR alpha and TCR beta chains were sequenced from each blood RNA sample. The published analysis was carried out like this. The median number of TCRs per sample was 90,000 to 100,000, ranging from about 20,000 to 750,000. The Decombinator software suite was used to annotate V, J and CDR3 in the TCR reads. For the PS versus PT1 abundance plots, all samples were subsampled to the same number of TCRs (28,000). Expanded TCRs were defined as absent before sensitization and observed at least eight times at the 2-week time point. The public reads were run again by TCRdb, first through fastp at Q25 and then through MiXCR, and only productive beta chains were kept. Identical CDR3 proteins give one entry, which carries the most common genes and DNA. TCRdb, rather than the study authors, made the V and J calls. The sample table shows about 48,000 distinct CDR3 sequences, and 9.9% are seen once. The ten largest clones represent 16% of the sample.

The time point label for this specimen denotes: patch test 3, about 24 weeks after DPC sensitization. This specimen's treatment or condition label, interpreted: therapeutic diphenylcyclopropenone sensitization with weekly scalp DPC. Blood at each patch-test visit was drawn before the patch test was applied. Patients were considered eligible if aged 18 to 70, diagnosed with alopecia and deemed suitable for DPC therapy, and patients were excluded if pregnant. Total RNA was extracted from unfractionated whole blood collected in Tempus Blood RNA tubes. As for this clonotype: Its antigen remains undetermined. Base qualities are not at hand, and no much larger clone is one base apart.

This clonotype originated in a middle-aged woman with alopecia areata. Some clones in this sample may be carry-over from other donors' samples. The input for sequencing was whole blood, taken in connection with sensitization to the hapten diphenylcyclopropenone (DPC).

The CDR3 reads as follows: CASRPLGDGTEAFF. The base sequence is TGTGCCAGCAGACCTCTAGGGGACGGGACTGAAGCTTTCTTT. Recombination linked TRBV6-4 to TRBJ1-1, and TRBD1 may be the D gene, going by 5 matching bases. Based on the germline V gene, the CDR1 and CDR2 sequences are MRHNA and SNTAGT. The CDR3, cysteine through phenylalanine, is 14 amino acids long. Only CDR3 DNA is held: 42 bases, read in frame from base 1. V drops 6 bases and J drops 5 bases, leaving 16 bases in between.